The source of this T cell receptor beta chain is a study of metastatic and nonmetastatic thyroid tumors (dated by TCRdb to the early 2020s). Turning to the overall study: Repertoires from peripheral blood and from tumor or nodule tissue samples of malignant and benign thyroid patients were compared.

The CDR3 spans 19 residues, from the cysteine through the phenylalanine. The CDR3 DNA has 57 bases and is translated from base 1. The V end gives up 2 bases and the J end 6 bases, leaving 10 bases in the junction not matched to a gene. From the germline V gene, CDR1 is MDHEN and CDR2 is SYDVKM. This clone has more than one count but fewer than ten. Its antigen is currently not known. Qualities for individual bases were not recorded, and no much larger clone is one base off. None of the patients had been given any treatment before thyroid surgery. Patient clinical samples collected from about 2011 to 2018 were retrospectively analysed using T-cell receptor beta sequencing. The library came from PCR. Sequencing was carried out with an Illumina HiSeq 4000. High-throughput sequencing was used to profile the TCR beta-chain CDR3 region of every patient. The source study handled its data this way. The researchers built a classifier to tell apart papillary thyroid cancer patients with distant metastasis, based on CDR3 differences among clinicopathological groups. The Shannon index was used to assess repertoire diversity, and the Morisita-Horn index was used to assess tumor-blood repertoire similarity. TCRdb reprocessing: public reads trimmed at Q25 with fastp, clones called with MiXCR, in-frame beta chains kept. The V and J calls and clone size are TCRdb's, not the authors'. The sample table records 15,000 or so clones; 3.5% to 4.5% of these occur just once. In total, the top ten clones hold around a quarter of the sample.

What the study reported, not specific to this receptor: In both blood and tumor samples, malignant tumors were reported to have significantly higher TCR beta diversity than benign nodules.

The sequence was obtained from a female donor with papillary thyroid cancer or a benign thyroid nodule (not recorded which). Some clones in this sample may be carry-over from other donors' samples. The rearrangement combines TRBV28 with TRBJ2-1; the junction holds 16 bases that match TRBD2. Sequenced sample: tumor tissue. The CDR3 corresponds to CASSLPTPGLAGGINEQFF. The DNA sequence is given as TGTGCCAGCAGTTTACCAACCCCGGGACTAGCGGGAGGGATCAATGAGCAGTTCTTC.